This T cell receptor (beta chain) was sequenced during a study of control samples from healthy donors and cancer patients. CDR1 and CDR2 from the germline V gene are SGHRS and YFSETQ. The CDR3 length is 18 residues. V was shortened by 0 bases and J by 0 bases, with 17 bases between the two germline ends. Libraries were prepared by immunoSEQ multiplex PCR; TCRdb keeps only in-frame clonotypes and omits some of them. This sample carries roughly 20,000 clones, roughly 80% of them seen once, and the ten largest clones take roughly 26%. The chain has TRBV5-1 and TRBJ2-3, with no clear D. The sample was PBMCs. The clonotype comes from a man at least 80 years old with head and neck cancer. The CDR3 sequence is CASSLGGPVTFSTDTQYF. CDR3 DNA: TGCGCCAGCAGCTTGGGAGGACCCGTGACCTTTAGCACAGATACGCAGTATTTT.